This entry is about one T cell receptor beta chain. This sample was taken from a study of T cell responses to AZD1222 COVID-19 vaccine. Method: immunoSEQ multiplex PCR; TCRdb's copy keeps in-frame clones and lacks some. The table has under 150,000 clones, approximately 86% seen once. V was trimmed by 4 bases and J by 0 bases, leaving 10 bases between them. Germline loops: CDR1 SGHDN, CDR2 FVKESK. The CDR3 covers 16 residues. The chain is built from TRBV14 and TRBJ2-6; tentatively, D is TRBD2 (6 bases). Material: peripheral blood, obtained on day 0 of AZD1222 vaccination. This TCR derives from an adult in good health. The CDR3 nucleotides are TGTGCCAGCAGCCCCTGGACTAACTCTGGGGCCAACGTCCTGACTTTC. It specifies CASSPWTNSGANVLTF.